A selection of T cell receptor beta chains follows, all from one sample in a study of blood T cell repertoires in COVID-19. Measured with immunoSEQ multiplex PCR; TCRdb has only the in-frame clones, and not every one. This table has fewer than 250,000 clones, around four fifths appearing once. The source material was peripheral blood. The receptors originated from a woman in her seventies with acute or convalescent COVID-19. Each CDR3 is given with its conserved first and last residue. A D gene is named only where the DNA matches it firmly. The size field is filled for only some rows; it gives once, few, many or a size class.

cdr3_length d_call j_call v_call clone_size cdr3_aa cdr3_nt
15 NA TRBJ2-2 TRBV4-2 NA CASNLDSAGTGELFF TGTGCCAGCAACCTTGACTCGGCGGGCACCGGGGAGCTGTTTTTT
16 TRBD2 TRBJ2-5 TRBV7-2 NA CASSPVAGGNQETQYF TGTGCCAGCAGCCCCGTAGCGGGGGGAAATCAAGAGACCCAGTACTTC
14 TRBD1 TRBJ2-7 TRBV29-1 NA CSVLGTGRTYEQYF TGCAGCGTCCTCGGGACAGGGAGAACCTACGAGCAGTACTTC
18 TRBD2 TRBJ2-7 TRBV7-2 NA CASSRPTSGGDSSYEQYF TGTGCCAGCAGCCGCCCGACTAGCGGGGGCGATAGCTCCTACGAGCAGTACTTC
13 NA TRBJ1-4 TRBV3-1/TRBV3-2 few CASSKTSPGRLFF TGTGCCAGCAGCAAGACAAGTCCTGGGAGACTGTTTTTT
16 NA TRBJ1-4 TRBV5-4 NA CASSLAGGRRNEKLFF TGTGCCAGCAGCCTGGCGGGAGGGCGTCGGAATGAAAAACTGTTTTTT
11 NA TRBJ2-7 TRBV9 NA CASSATYEQYF TGTGCCAGCAGCGCAACCTACGAGCAGTACTTC
14 NA TRBJ2-7 TRBV6-5 NA CASSSVRYSYEQYF TGTGCCAGCAGCTCGGTGAGGTACTCCTACGAGCAGTACTTC
15 TRBD1 TRBJ1-2 TRBV6-6 NA CASSYSTGTVYGYTF TGTGCCAGCAGTTACTCGACCGGGACAGTATATGGCTACACCTTC
14 NA TRBJ1-1 TRBV19 NA CASSILGKNTEAFF TGTGCCAGTAGTATACTGGGCAAGAACACTGAAGCTTTCTTT
14 TRBD1 TRBJ2-1 TRBV4-3 once CASSQARQGYEQFF TGCGCCAGCAGCCAAGCACGACAGGGGTATGAGCAGTTCTTC
16 NA TRBJ1-6 TRBV5-1 few CASSLSRQANNSPLHF TGCGCCAGCAGCTTGTCACGACAGGCCAATAATTCACCCCTCCACTTT
14 NA TRBJ1-2 TRBV27 NA CASSLPTGNRSYTF TGTGCCAGCAGTTTACCTACAGGGAACAGGAGCTACACCTTC
13 NA TRBJ1-5 TRBV14 NA CASSRGKREPQHF TGTGCCAGCAGCCGGGGGAAGCGGGAGCCCCAGCATTTT
13 NA TRBJ2-7 TRBV7-2 NA CASSSPSIAEQYF TGTGCCAGCAGTTCCCCCTCTATAGCCGAGCAGTACTTC
15 TRBD2 TRBJ2-3 TRBV6-5 NA CASKEGLASTDTQYF TGTGCCAGCAAGGAGGGACTAGCTAGCACAGATACGCAGTATTTT
15 TRBD1 TRBJ1-6 TRBV28 NA CASSFRQGARSPLHF TGTGCCAGCAGTTTTCGGCAGGGGGCTCGATCACCCCTCCACTTT
14 TRBD1 TRBJ1-4 TRBV6-2/TRBV6-3 NA CASSPGTGGLKLFF TGTGCCAGCAGTCCCGGGACAGGGGGCTTAAAACTGTTTTTT
16 NA TRBJ1-6 TRBV18 NA CASSPLSSSYNSPLHF TGTGCCAGCTCACCTTTATCCAGCTCCTATAATTCACCCCTCCACTTT
14 TRBD1 TRBJ2-1 TRBV5-1 few CASSLQGDYNEQFF TGCGCCAGCAGCTTGCAGGGGGATTACAATGAGCAGTTCTTC
14 NA TRBJ1-6 TRBV3-1/TRBV3-2 NA CASSSGGVDSPLHF TGTGCCAGCAGCTCGGGAGGGGTGGACTCACCCCTCCACTTT
13 NA TRBJ1-2 TRBV5-4 NA CASSSTGYYGYTF TGTGCCAGCAGCTCTACAGGGTACTATGGCTACACCTTC
18 TRBD2 TRBJ2-1 TRBV6-2/TRBV6-3 few CASSYSQGLNGGGGTQFF TGTGCCAGCAGTTACTCGCAGGGTCTGAATGGTGGGGGAGGGACGCAGTTCTTC